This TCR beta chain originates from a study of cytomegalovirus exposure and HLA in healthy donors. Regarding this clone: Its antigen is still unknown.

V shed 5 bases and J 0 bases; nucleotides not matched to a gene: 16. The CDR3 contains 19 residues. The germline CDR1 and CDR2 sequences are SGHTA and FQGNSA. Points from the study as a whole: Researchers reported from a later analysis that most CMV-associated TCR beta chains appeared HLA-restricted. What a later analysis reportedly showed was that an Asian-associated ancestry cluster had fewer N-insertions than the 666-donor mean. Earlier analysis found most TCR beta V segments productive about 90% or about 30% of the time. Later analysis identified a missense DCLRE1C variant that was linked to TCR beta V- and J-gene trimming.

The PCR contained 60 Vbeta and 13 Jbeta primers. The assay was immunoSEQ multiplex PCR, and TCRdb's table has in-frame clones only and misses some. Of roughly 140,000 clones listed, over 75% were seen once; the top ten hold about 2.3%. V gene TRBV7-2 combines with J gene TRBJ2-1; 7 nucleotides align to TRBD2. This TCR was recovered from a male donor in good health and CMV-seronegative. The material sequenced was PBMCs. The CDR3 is CASSPLPTSGASSYNEQFF. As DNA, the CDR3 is TGTGCCAGCAGCCCCCTCCCAACCAGCGGGGCAAGCTCCTACAATGAGCAGTTCTTC.